This entry lists 28 T cell receptor beta chains sequenced from one sample in a study of blood T cell repertoires in COVID-19. The assay was immunoSEQ multiplex PCR, and TCRdb's table has in-frame clones only and misses some. The sample carries roughly 250,000 clones, 80% to 85% recorded once. Sequencing used peripheral blood. These receptors all come from an older person with COVID-19, enrolled during active disease.

The chain has TRBV10-3 and TRBJ2-7; no reliable D call. Trimming pared 0 bases from V and 0 bases from J, leaving 12 bases between. The CDR3 spans 16 residues. Germline CDR1 ENHRY, CDR2 SYGVKD. DNA of the CDR3: TGTGCCATCAGTGAGTCGAGAGGTAGCCTCTCCTACGAGCAGTACTTC. It is translated as CAISESRGSLSYEQYF.

J is TRBJ1-6 and V is TRBV5-8, with D uncertain. The CDR3 sequence is 13 residues long. CDR1 is SGHTS, CDR2 YDEGEE, per germline. With 0 bases removed from V and 8 bases from J, the gap between germline ends came to 6 bases. This chain's CDR3 is CASSLASDSPLHF. Here the CDR3 DNA reads TGTGCCAGCAGCTTGGCCTCAGATTCACCCCTCCACTTT.

This clone came up a few times. The chain is built from TRBV7-9 and TRBJ1-1, with a tentative D call TRBD1 (6 bases). CDR3 length equals 14 residues. V gave up 3 bases and J gave up 5 bases, with 13 bases separating them. CDR1 SEHNR and CDR2 FQNEAQ come from the germline V gene (reference sequence). CDR3 nucleotide sequence: TGTGCCAGCAGCTTTACAGGGCCCGGGACTGAAGCTTTCTTT. It is translated as CASSFTGPGTEAFF. Looking up the rest from reference TRBV7-9 and TRBJ1-1 gives the full variable domain: DTGVSQNPRHKITKRGQNVTFRCDPISEHNRLYWYRQTLGQGPEFLTYFQNEAQLEKSRLLSDRFSAERPKGSFSTLEIQRTEQGDSAMYLCASSFTGPGTEAFFGQGTRLTVV.

This chain connects TRBV7-8 to TRBJ1-2; tentatively, D is TRBD1 (5 bases). The germline V gene encodes CDR1 SGHVS and CDR2 FQNEAQ. The CDR3 sequence is 14 residues long. Trimming took off 4 bases at V and 8 bases at J, with 17 bases between the two ends. Here the CDR3 reads CASSSRQTLEGYTF. The CDR3 DNA reads as TGTGCCAGCAGCTCAAGACAGACGTTGGAAGGCTACACCTTC.

The chain has TRBV4-3 and TRBJ2-5; 7 bases match TRBD2. Unmatched junction bases numbered 14, after V lost 4 bases and J lost 9 bases. The CDR3 spans 15 residues. The germline V gene encodes CDR1 LGHNA and CDR2 YSLEER. CDR3 sequence reads: CASSPRAGQSGAQYF. CDR3 coding DNA: TGCGCCAGCAGCCCCCGGGCGGGGCAGAGCGGGGCCCAGTACTTC.

This clone was recorded a few times. The CDR3 here is CASSFSTGTGELFF. CDR3 DNA sequence: TGTGCCAGCAGTTTCTCTACAGGGACCGGGGAGCTGTTTTTT. This rearrangement joins TRBV27 to TRBJ2-2, with D perhaps TRBD1 (6 bases). V was pared by 3 bases and J by 5 bases, with 10 bases between. Germline V CDR1 and CDR2: MNHEY, SMNVEV (reference sequence). The CDR3 contains 14 residues.

This clone was picked up a small number of times. The chain employs TRBV5-1 and TRBJ1-2; 8 bases match TRBD1. The V segment lost 3 bases and the J segment 3 bases; nucleotides outside the gene matches: 4. Per the germline V gene, CDR1 is SGHRS and CDR2 is YFSETQ. The CDR3 has 14 residues. CDR3 amino acids: CASSYGQGDYGYTF. CDR3 nucleotide sequence: TGCGCCAGCAGCTACGGACAGGGTGACTATGGCTACACCTTC.

The rearrangement links TRBV28 to TRBJ1-6, with TRBD1 matching 10 bases. CDR1 MDHEN and CDR2 SYDVKM come from the germline V gene. The V gene end was trimmed by 4 bases and the J gene end by 5 bases; junction bases not matched to a gene: 8. The CDR3 spans 17 residues. The CDR3 DNA sequence: TGTGCCAGCAGTTATCCTCCGGGACAGGGGAATAATTCACCCCTCCACTTT. It encodes CASSYPPGQGNNSPLHF. Complete variable domain (other parts from reference TRBV28 and TRBJ1-6): DVKVTQSSRYLVKRTGEKVFLECVQDMDHENMFWYRQDPGLGLRLIYFSYDVKMKEKGDIPEGYSVSREKKERFSLILESASTNQTSMYLCASSYPPGQGNNSPLHFGNGTRLTVT.

The chain is built from TRBV2 and TRBJ2-7; possibly TRBD2 for D (6 bases). Germline assignment: CDR1 SNHLY and CDR2 FYNNEI. V gave up 3 bases and J gave up 3 bases, with 12 bases separating them. There are 14 residues in the CDR3. CDR3 amino acids: CASSDITRGYEQYF. DNA for the CDR3: TGTGCCAGCAGTGACATAACGCGGGGCTACGAGCAGTACTTC.

The gene calls are TRBV4-1 and TRBJ2-1, with 9 bases that match TRBD1. Trimming at V came to 5 bases and at J to 9 bases, leaving 11 bases not matched to a gene. The CDR3 spans 15 residues. Looked up from germline, CDR1 is MGHRA and CDR2 is YSYEKL. DNA for the CDR3: TGCGCCAGCAGCTATAAACAGGGGGCGGCCACTGAGCAGTTCTTC. Amino acids: CASSYKQGAATEQFF.

The chain employs TRBV15 and TRBJ1-5; D is unclear. This CDR3 comprises 15 residues. Germline V gene lookup returns CDR1 LNHNV and CDR2 YYDKDF (reference sequence). Trimming took off 0 bases at V and 5 bases at J, with 11 bases between the two ends. The DNA of the CDR3 is TGTGCCACCAGCAGAGATCGTTCGCCAGATCAGCCCCAGCATTTT. It yields the protein CATSRDRSPDQPQHF. Combining the CDR3 with reference TRBV15 and TRBJ1-5 gives the whole variable domain DAMVIQNPRYQVTQFGKPVTLSCSQTLNHNVMYWYQQKSSQAPKLLFHYYDKDFNNEADTPDNFQSRRPNTSFCFLDIRSPGLGDTAMYLCATSRDRSPDQPQHFGDGTRLSIL.

The genes are TRBV7-8 and TRBJ2-2; 7 bases fit TRBD2. This CDR3 comprises 10 residues. CDR1 and CDR2 from the germline V gene are SGHVS and FQNEAQ. DNA of the CDR3: TGTGCGGGGGGGACCGGGGAGCTGTTTTTT. Encoded protein: CAGGTGELFF. Full variable domain (outside the CDR3, taken from reference TRBV7-8 and TRBJ2-2): GAGVSQSPRYKVAKRGQDVALRCDPISGHVSLFWYQQALGQGPEFLTYFQNEAQLDKSGLPSDRFFAERPEGSVSTLKIQRTQQEDSAVYLCAGGTGELFFGEGSRLTVL.

This chain links TRBV9 with TRBJ2-7, with D hard to call. The germline V gene has CDR1 SGDLS and CDR2 YYNGEE. The CDR3 sequence is 14 residues long. The V gene lost 0 bases and the J gene lost 4 bases, with 11 bases spanning the gap. DNA for the CDR3: TGTGCCAGCAGCGTAGATGAGCCGGGTTACGAGCAGTACTTC. This encodes CASSVDEPGYEQYF.

V gene TRBV7-3 combines with J gene TRBJ2-5; D is ambiguous. The CDR3 is made up of 13 amino acids. In germline, CDR1 is SGHTA, CDR2 FQGTGA. Between the trimmed V and J ends, which lost 4 bases and 2 bases, there was a span of 8 bases. CDR3 loop: CASSSQAQETQYF. The CDR3 DNA sequence: TGTGCCAGCAGCTCCCAGGCACAAGAGACCCAGTACTTC. Based on the CDR3 plus reference TRBV7-3 and TRBJ2-5, the full variable domain is GAGVSQTPSNKVTEKGKYVELRCDPISGHTALYWYRQSLGQGPEFLIYFQGTGAADDSGLPNDRFFAVRPEGSVSTLKIQRTERGDSAVYLCASSSQAQETQYFGPGTRLLVL.

This clone showed up just once. The chain recombines TRBV7-6 with TRBJ2-1, with D uncertain. The CDR3 has 13 amino acids. Germline CDR1 SGHVS, CDR2 FNYEAQ. V was shortened by 3 bases and J by 6 bases, with 9 bases between the two germline ends. CDR3 protein: CASSFTAVNEQFF. The CDR3 coding sequence is TGTGCCAGCAGCTTTACAGCAGTCAATGAGCAGTTCTTC.

This chain connects TRBV28 to TRBJ2-2; 9 nucleotides agree with TRBD1. The V gene end was trimmed by 6 bases and the J gene end by 5 bases; junction bases not matched to a gene: 10. Germline V CDR1 and CDR2: MDHEN, SYDVKM. The CDR3 sequence is 16 residues long. The CDR3 loop is CASRNTWTGETGELFF. DNA of the CDR3: TGTGCCAGCAGAAATACATGGACAGGGGAAACCGGGGAGCTGTTTTTT.

The chain couples TRBV4-3 to TRBJ2-6, with D possibly TRBD1 on 6 matching bases. There are 19 residues in the CDR3. Per germline, CDR1 LGHNA and CDR2 YSLEER. The germline V and J ends were trimmed by 3 bases and 4 bases, with 22 bases remaining between them. CDR3 DNA sequence: TGCGCCAGCAGCCAGAGGGTTGGACAGCTGGAATGGGGGGCCAACGTCCTGACTTTC. Its protein product is CASSQRVGQLEWGANVLTF.

J is TRBJ1-5 and V is TRBV29-1; TRBD1 might be the D (5 bases). The CDR3 covers 13 residues. CDR1 is SQVTM, CDR2 ANQGSEA, per germline. Trimming removed 4 bases from V and 1 base from J, with 8 bases in between. The CDR3 spells CSVGQRSNQPQHF. The CDR3, as DNA: TGCAGCGTTGGACAGAGGAGCAATCAGCCCCAGCATTTT. Looking up the rest from reference TRBV29-1 and TRBJ1-5 gives the full variable domain: SAVISQKPSRDICQRGTSLTIQCQVDSQVTMMFWYRQQPGQSLTLIATANQGSEATYESGFVIDKFPISRPNLTFSTLTVSNMSPEDSSIYLCSVGQRSNQPQHFGDGTRLSIL.

On this clone itself: This specimen includes other DNA sequences encoding the same CDR3. The rearrangement uses TRBV19 and TRBJ1-6; 8 bases agree with TRBD1. The CDR3 has 14 residues. The V and J ends lost 3 bases and 7 bases, in that order; junction bases with no gene match: 2. CDR1 and CDR2 from the germline V gene are LNHDA and SQIVND (reference sequence). CDR3 nucleotide sequence: TGTGCCAGTAGTATCGACAGGGGAAATTCACCCCTCCACTTT. Protein: CASSIDRGNSPLHF.

The genes are TRBV7-9 and TRBJ2-7, with D possibly matching TRBD2 (6 bases). V lost 7 bases, J lost 3 bases, and 16 bases lay in between. The length of the CDR3 is 14 residues. In germline, CDR1 is SEHNR, CDR2 FQNEAQ (reference sequence). CDR3 nucleotides: TGTGCCAGCACCCTCGGAGGGGACCTCTACGAGCAGTACTTC. This translates into CASTLGGDLYEQYF.

This clone came up a few times. The chain joins TRBV5-4 to TRBJ1-2; D uncertain. Per germline, CDR1 SGHNT and CDR2 YYREEE (reference sequence). Deletions cut 6 bases from V and 4 bases from J, with 16 bases between. The CDR3 sequence is 14 residues long. For the CDR3, the DNA is TGTGCCAGCATGGTTCTAGACGGACTCTATGGCTACACCTTC. Encoded protein: CASMVLDGLYGYTF.

A word on this clone: Other nucleotide sequences from this sample produce the same CDR3. The chain couples TRBV5-4 to TRBJ2-3; 7 bases fit TRBD2. V lost 4 bases and J lost 1; bases outside the gene matches: 0. The CDR3 sequence is 13 residues long. Germline loops: CDR1 SGHNT, CDR2 YYREEE (reference sequence). The CDR3 sequence is CASSLAGTDTQYF. In nucleotides, the CDR3 is TGTGCCAGCAGCCTAGCGGGCACAGATACGCAGTATTTT.

This clone appeared once. The chain carries TRBV7-2 and TRBJ1-1; TRBD1 agrees at 10 bases. The V gene's germline CDR1 is SGHTA and CDR2 FQGNSA. V shed 8 bases and J 5 bases; nucleotides not matched to a gene: 14. The CDR3 runs 16 residues. CDR3 in DNA: TGTGCCAGCGGAACCTCCGGGACAGGGGTTGGGACTGAAGCTTTCTTT. The encoded protein is CASGTSGTGVGTEAFF.

The rearrangement links TRBV29-1 to TRBJ2-3, with a weak D call TRBD2 (5 bases). The CDR3 contains 14 residues. From germline, CDR1 is SQVTM and CDR2 ANQGSEA. The V and J ends lost 8 bases and 3 bases respectively, with 18 bases between them. The CDR3 is CSSRGSLGTDTQYF. CDR3 nucleotide sequence: TGCAGCAGTCGGGGAAGTCTGGGGACAGATACGCAGTATTTT.

The chain couples TRBV6-2 or TRBV6-3 to TRBJ2-5, with 9 positions matching TRBD1. Trimming removed 5 bases from V and 5 bases from J; junction bases left unmatched: 9. Per germline, CDR1 MNHEY and CDR2 SVGEGT. The CDR3 totals 15 residues. CDR3 nucleotide sequence: TGTGCCAGCAGTAGAAAAACAGGGGGCGTGGAGACCCAGTACTTC. Residues: CASSRKTGGVETQYF.

The genes are TRBV14 and TRBJ1-4; D unresolved. Trimming stripped 5 bases from V and 8 bases from J, with 12 bases between. Germline V lookup: CDR1 SGHDN, CDR2 FVKESK. This CDR3 has 13 residues. The CDR3 bases are TGTGCCAGCAGCGAATACCGAGTCGAAAAACTGTTTTTT. Its translation is CASSEYRVEKLFF.

The chain couples TRBV7-3 to TRBJ2-2; D gene uncertain. This CDR3 comprises 14 residues. V lost 1 base and J lost 4, with 7 bases in between. Germline V gene sequence: CDR1 SGHTA, CDR2 FQGTGA. The CDR3 region is CASSLISSTGELFF. CDR3 nucleotides: TGTGCCAGCAGCTTAATTAGTTCCACCGGGGAGCTGTTTTTT.

The sample holds one count of this clone. V usage is TRBV6-5 and J usage is TRBJ1-3; 10 positions match TRBD1. Trimming took 6 bases from V and 2 from J; bases not matched to a gene: 4. The CDR3 spans 15 residues. Germline V gene lookup returns CDR1 MNHEY and CDR2 SVGAGI. CDR3 coding DNA: TGTGCCAGCAGCCAGACAGGGGGCACTGGAAACACCATATATTTT. Translating it yields CASSQTGGTGNTIYF.